This T cell receptor beta chain was identified during a study of identifying expanded T cells in peripheral blood. The study, taken as a whole, reports: Differentially abundant clones: about 1.3 between replicates, 16.4 at roughly 15 days, approximately 18 at four.

Notes on this clone: The antigen is not known.

The V end was cut by 7 bases, the J end by 7 bases, with 10 bases between. The germline V gene has CDR1 MNHEY and CDR2 SVGAGI. The CDR3 runs 11 residues. Assay used: immunoSEQ multiplex PCR; TCRdb lists only in-frame clones, some missing. The profile shows 90,000 to 100,000 clones, 88% of them singletons. This receptor was obtained from a person aged 18 to 75 in good health. The sequencing sample was made of blood. J is TRBJ2-5 and V is TRBV6-5; D unresolved. The DNA of the CDR3 is TGTGCCAGCATTGGAGTCGGGACCCAGTACTTC. Encoded protein: CASIGVGTQYF.